Listed below are T cell receptor beta chains from one sample, sequenced in a study of T cell responses to AZD1222 COVID-19 vaccine. Using immunoSEQ multiplex PCR, the repertoire was profiled, and TCRdb retains in-frame clones only, with some absent. In the table there are about 54,000 clones, more than 70% of which are singletons. This material consisted of peripheral blood, taken on day 0 of AZD1222 vaccination. The receptor set was obtained from an adult in good health. CDR3s include the opening cysteine and the closing phenylalanine or tryptophan. D genes are given only for firm matches. Clone size appears in some rows only: once, few, many, or a class for an expanded clone.

j_call,v_call,d_call,clone_size,cdr3_nt,cdr3_aa
TRBJ2-5,TRBV11-2,.,.,TGTGCCAGCAGCACCGGCCCTAGCGTCCAAGAGACCCAGTACTTC,CASSTGPSVQETQYF
TRBJ2-2,TRBV13,.,.,TGTGCCGGCAGTCGGGGTTTCGGGGAGCTGTTTTTT,CAGSRGFGELFF
TRBJ2-7,TRBV6-6,TRBD1,.,TGTGCCAGCAGTTATAGGTCAGGGGGCGACGAGCAGTACTTC,CASSYRSGGDEQYF
TRBJ2-3,TRBV19,TRBD2,.,TGTGCCAGTAGTGCTGAAAGGCGGGGGGCTAGCACAGATACGCAGTATTTT,CASSAERRGASTDTQYF
TRBJ1-1,TRBV18,.,.,TGTGCCAGCTCACCACAGCGAGACACTGAAGCTTTCTTT,CASSPQRDTEAFF
TRBJ2-1,TRBV10-2,.,.,TGCGCCAGCAGTGGTCTGAATGAGCAGTTCTTC,CASSGLNEQFF
TRBJ1-4,TRBV6-6,TRBD1,.,TGTGCCAGCAGCCGGACAGGGGGCTGGGAAAAACTGTTTTTT,CASSRTGGWEKLFF
TRBJ1-1,TRBV27,.,once,TGTGCCAGCAGTTTAAGGCAGGGGCGATTGAACACTGAAGCTTTCTTT,CASSLRQGRLNTEAFF
TRBJ2-1,TRBV28,.,once,TGTGCCAGCAGTTTAGGGGCCGAAGGGGACAATGAGCAGTTCTTC,CASSLGAEGDNEQFF
TRBJ1-5,TRBV28,.,.,TGTGCCAGCAGTTTAACAGTCAATCAGCCCCAGCATTTT,CASSLTVNQPQHF
TRBJ2-1,TRBV19,TRBD2,few,TGTGCCAGTAGTATAAGGCCTGGGACTAGGGCCTCCGAGCAGTTCTTC,CASSIRPGTRASEQFF
TRBJ1-1,TRBV3-1/TRBV3-2,.,.,TGTGCCAGCAGCCCGGGGCTCGGGAACACTGAAGCTTTCTTT,CASSPGLGNTEAFF
TRBJ2-1,TRBV7-9,TRBD2,.,TGTGCCAGCAGCTTAGGACTAGCGGGCATTAATGAGCAGTTCTTC,CASSLGLAGINEQFF
TRBJ1-1,TRBV3-1/TRBV3-2,.,.,TGTGCCAGCAGCCCACATGGGTCGGGGAACACTGAAGCTTTCTTT,CASSPHGSGNTEAFF